Below, 28 T cell receptor beta chains from the same sample are listed, as sequenced in a study of human T cells and chemical hapten exposure. TCRdb reprocessed the RACE reads with MiXCR, giving one entry per CDR3 protein. The data show tens of thousands of distinct CDR3 sequences, about an eighth seen once. The time point is: patch test 3, about 24 weeks after DPC sensitization. Treatment defined: therapeutic diphenylcyclopropenone sensitization with weekly scalp DPC. The sample consisted of whole blood, taken in connection with sensitization to the hapten diphenylcyclopropenone (DPC). The source of these receptors is a man between 25 and 39 years old with alopecia areata. Some clones in this sample may be carry-over from other donors' samples.

This clonotype appeared many times. The chain employs TRBV28 and TRBJ2-6; tentative D call: TRBD1 (5 bases). V dropped 3 bases and J dropped 1 base, with 7 bases sitting between them. The CDR3 runs 15 residues. The V gene's germline CDR1 is MDHEN and CDR2 SYDVKM. CDR3 protein: CASSFTGSGANVLTF. CDR3 bases: TGTGCCAGCAGTTTCACAGGATCTGGGGCCAACGTCCTGACTTTC.

This clonotype was picked up a small number of times. V and J are TRBV12-3 or TRBV12-4 and TRBJ1-2; D is ambiguous. V lost 3 bases, J lost 3 bases, and 8 bases lay in between. The CDR3 is made up of 13 amino acids. The CDR3 DNA reads TGTGCCAGCAGTTTGGTCAACTACTATGGCTACACCTTC. It codes for CASSLVNYYGYTF.

There are a few counts of this clonotype. This chain uses TRBV21-1 with TRBJ1-2. TRBV21-1 is classified as a pseudogene. The CDR3 covers 17 residues. CDR3 sequence reads: CASSPKRFPALNYGYTF. CDR3 in DNA: TGTGCCAGCAGCCCTAAAAGGTTTCCAGCTCTTAACTATGGCTACACCTTC.

This clonotype was recorded at least ten times. This sequence joins TRBV3-1 and TRBJ1-1; possibly TRBD1 for D (5 bases). V lost 0 bases to trimming and J lost 10 bases, with 15 bases between them. This CDR3 comprises 14 residues. Germline V gene data show CDR1 as LGHDT and CDR2 as YNNKEL (reference sequence). For the CDR3, the DNA is TGTGCCAGCAGCCAAGATCTCACCACCGGGGGAGCTTTCTTT. This encodes CASSQDLTTGGAFF.

This clonotype was found many times. This chain links TRBV6-5 with TRBJ1-5; 8 bases line up with TRBD1. There are 16 residues in the CDR3. Germline V CDR1 and CDR2: MNHEY, SVGAGI. The V and J ends lost 9 bases and 3 bases, in that order; junction bases with no gene match: 13. The CDR3 sequence: CASNPSGGLFNQPQHF. In DNA form, the CDR3 reads TGTGCCAGTAACCCCTCAGGGGGCTTGTTCAATCAGCCCCAGCATTTT.

This clonotype was counted at least ten times. J is TRBJ2-6 and V is TRBV19; D is uncertain. The CDR3 covers 16 residues. Germline CDR1 is LNHDA and CDR2 is SQIVND (reference sequence). V shed 2 bases and J shed 2 bases, with 10 bases lying between them. CDR3 amino acids: CASSIPQGTGANVLTF. CDR3 sequence (DNA): TGTGCCAGTAGTATACCGCAAGGGACTGGGGCCAACGTCCTGACTTTC. Looking up the rest from reference TRBV19 and TRBJ2-6 gives the full variable domain: DGGITQSPKYLFRKEGQNVTLSCEQNLNHDAMYWYRQDPGQGLRLIYYSQIVNDFQKGDIAEGYSVSREKKESFPLTVTSAQKNPTAFYLCASSIPQGTGANVLTFGAGSRLTVL.

The chain carries TRBV29-1 and TRBJ2-2; tentative D call: TRBD2 (5 bases). Trimming left V 6 bases short and J 0 bases short, with 17 bases between. Germline V lookup: CDR1 SQVTM, CDR2 ANQGSEA. The length of the CDR3 is 16 residues. CDR3 protein: CSVAGIFGANTGELFF. The CDR3 nucleotides are TGCAGCGTGGCAGGCATCTTCGGGGCGAACACCGGGGAGCTGTTTTTT.

This clonotype was seen more than once but under ten times. The V gene is TRBV18, the J gene TRBJ1-1, with 7 bases lining up with TRBD1. This CDR3 contains 17 residues. V was clipped by 1 base and J by 5 bases; unmatched bases: 13. Per the germline V gene, CDR1 is KGHSH and CDR2 is LQKENI. The CDR3 protein is CASSPRVLEGAETEAFF. CDR3 in DNA: TGTGCCAGCTCACCACGTGTTTTGGAGGGGGCAGAGACTGAAGCTTTCTTT.

Many counts were recorded for this clonotype. For the CDR3, the DNA is TGTGCCAGCAGGGTGGGCGTTAACACCGGGGAGCTGTTTTTT. Translating gives CASRVGVNTGELFF. This chain links TRBV7-3 with TRBJ2-2, with D hard to call. V was pared by 6 bases and J by 2 bases, with 10 bases between. The CDR3 loop spans 14 amino acids. CDR1 is SGHTA and CDR2 is FQGTGA in the germline V gene.

This clonotype has at least ten counts. The chain has TRBV9 and TRBJ1-1; 10 nucleotides align to TRBD1. Trimming took 3 bases from V and 0 from J; bases not matched to a gene: 8. CDR1 is SGDLS and CDR2 is YYNGEE in the germline V gene. CDR3 length: 17 residues. In DNA form, the CDR3 reads TGTGCCAGCAGCGCGACAGGGGGCAATTTCATGAACACTGAAGCTTTCTTT. Translating it yields CASSATGGNFMNTEAFF.

J is TRBJ1-2 and V is TRBV20-1, with D unresolved. V was cut by 3 bases and J by 2 bases, with 16 bases left in between. Per the germline V gene, CDR1 is DFQATT and CDR2 is SNEGSKA (reference sequence). The CDR3 length is 15 residues. The CDR3 coding sequence is TGCAGTGCTAGTGAGAGGACTTCGGCCAACTATGGCTACACCTTC. It specifies CSASERTSANYGYTF.

The chain joins TRBV18 to TRBJ2-1; 12 nucleotides match TRBD1. Unmatched junction bases numbered 6, after V lost 4 bases and J lost 8 bases. This CDR3 spans 15 amino acids. The germline CDR1 and CDR2 sequences are KGHSH and LQKENI. CDR3 DNA: TGTGCCAGCTCACAAGGGACAGGGGGCACGGATGAGCAGTTCTTC. Translation gives CASSQGTGGTDEQFF.

V is TRBV7-9 and J is TRBJ2-1, with TRBD1 matching over 7 bases. Germline CDR1 SEHNR, CDR2 FQNEAQ (reference sequence). The J segment lost 3 bases and the V segment lost 5 bases, leaving 7 bases of the junction unmatched. CDR3 size: 15 residues. CDR3 nucleotide sequence: TGTGCCAGCAGCCCTACAGGGGAGATCTACAATGAGCAGTTCTTC. Its protein is CASSPTGEIYNEQFF.

This clonotype was observed many times. This sequence joins TRBV27 and TRBJ1-5, with D unclear. V lost 6 bases, J lost 0 bases, and 12 bases lay in between. This CDR3 has 15 residues. Per germline, CDR1 MNHEY and CDR2 SMNVEV (reference sequence). Here the CDR3 reads CASRYSSYSNQPQHF. In DNA form, the CDR3 reads TGTGCCAGCAGGTATTCAAGTTATAGCAATCAGCCCCAGCATTTT.

The chain combines TRBV20-1 with TRBJ2-7, with D perhaps assigned TRBD1 or TRBD2 (5 bases each). Trimming removed 4 bases at V and 0 bases at J, with 10 bases between. Germline assignment: CDR1 DFQATT and CDR2 SNEGSKA (reference sequence). CDR3 length: 13 residues. The CDR3 sequence is CSATGPSSYEQYF. The CDR3 coding sequence is TGCAGTGCTACGGGGCCTAGCTCCTACGAGCAGTACTTC.

This clonotype was found a few times. The rearrangement joins TRBV7-6 to TRBJ2-6; no reliable D call. The CDR3 is 16 residues long. V dropped 5 bases and J dropped 0 bases, with 11 bases sitting between them. Germline V gene data show CDR1 as SGHVS and CDR2 as FNYEAQ. DNA for the CDR3: TGTGCCAGCAGCGACATGCAATACTCTGGGGCCAACGTCCTGACTTTC. Amino acids: CASSDMQYSGANVLTF.

This clonotype was seen a few times. The chain has TRBV12-3 or TRBV12-4 and TRBJ2-7, with D hard to call. Trimming took 5 bases from V and 1 from J, leaving 12 bases between them. This CDR3 is 14 amino acids long. The CDR3 loop is CASSPTYGSYEQYF. In nucleotides, the CDR3 is TGTGCCAGCAGTCCGACCTACGGGTCCTACGAGCAGTACTTC.

Many counts were recorded for this clonotype. The chain couples TRBV29-1 to TRBJ2-5, with 7 bases that match TRBD2. Trimming took 6 bases from V and 2 from J; bases not matched to a gene: 3. The CDR3 covers 12 residues. CDR1 SQVTM and CDR2 ANQGSEA come from the germline V gene. CDR3 nucleotide sequence: TGCAGCGTAGGGACTAAACAAGAGACCCAGTACTTC. Its protein is CSVGTKQETQYF. The whole variable domain, remainder taken from reference TRBV29-1 and TRBJ2-5, is SAVISQKPSRDICQRGTSLTIQCQVDSQVTMMFWYRQQPGQSLTLIATANQGSEATYESGFVIDKFPISRPNLTFSTLTVSNMSPEDSSIYLCSVGTKQETQYFGPGTRLLVL.

In this sample, this clonotype turned up a few times. J is TRBJ2-7 and V is TRBV7-8; possibly TRBD1 or TRBD2 for D (5 bases each). There are 15 residues in the CDR3. Trimming removed 6 bases at V and 2 bases at J, with 17 bases between. Germline V gene data show CDR1 as SGHVS and CDR2 as FQNEAQ. The CDR3 nucleotides are TGTGCCAGCAGAGTCAGGGACGGCCCCCCCTACGAGCAGTACTTC. It is translated as CASRVRDGPPYEQYF.

This clonotype was found a few times. The chain carries TRBV6-6 and TRBJ2-7; D not certain. The CDR3 covers 16 residues. V lost 0 bases to trimming and J lost 3 bases, with 15 bases between them. Germline values: CDR1 MNHNY, CDR2 SVGAGI (reference sequence). The CDR3, as DNA: TGTGCCAGCAGTTACTCGTGGCCGCCTCTTAGCTACGAGCAGTACTTC. Translation gives CASSYSWPPLSYEQYF.

This clonotype was seen a few times. The chain links TRBV28 to TRBJ2-7; D gene uncertain. Trimming took off 10 bases at V and 2 bases at J, with 12 bases between the two ends. The CDR3 loop spans 12 amino acids. From germline, CDR1 is MDHEN and CDR2 SYDVKM. The CDR3 coding sequence is TGTGCCATTCGGGCAGGCGCCTACGAGCAGTACTTC. This translates into CAIRAGAYEQYF.

V usage is TRBV12-3 or TRBV12-4 and J usage is TRBJ1-2; D perhaps matches TRBD1 (5 bases). Trimming took off 6 bases at V and 8 bases at J, with 16 bases between the two ends. This CDR3 region has 13 residues. This CDR3 reads CASSQTGGGGYTF. The CDR3 nucleotides read TGTGCCAGCAGCCAGACTGGGGGTGGAGGCTACACCTTC.

The V call is TRBV9, the J call TRBJ1-5; maybe TRBD1 (5 bases). Germline V gene lookup returns CDR1 SGDLS and CDR2 YYNGEE. The CDR3 is 15 residues long. V dropped 5 bases and J dropped 2 bases, with 14 bases sitting between them. As DNA, the CDR3 is TGTGCCAGCAGTGGGGGAGGCCGTGGCAATCAGCCCCAGCATTTT. Translating gives CASSGGGRGNQPQHF.

This clonotype was observed many times. The rearrangement uses TRBV7-3 and TRBJ1-1; a weak D match, TRBD1 (6 bases). Trimming pared 0 bases from V and 1 base from J, leaving 9 bases between. The germline V gene encodes CDR1 SGHTA and CDR2 FQGTGA. This CDR3 is built from 15 residues. Here the CDR3 reads CASSLTGGQNTEAFF. Written as DNA, the CDR3 is TGTGCCAGCAGCTTAACGGGGGGACAGAACACTGAAGCTTTCTTT.

The table lists this clonotype with many counts. The gene calls are TRBV7-9 and TRBJ2-1; D not resolved. Trimming pared 1 base from V and 8 bases from J, leaving 6 bases between. Germline V CDR1 and CDR2: SEHNR, FQNEAQ (reference sequence). There are 12 residues in the CDR3. The CDR3 here is CASSLELDEQFF. CDR3 nucleotides: TGTGCCAGCAGCTTAGAGTTAGATGAGCAGTTCTTC.

This chain joins TRBV7-9 and TRBJ2-7; weak D call: TRBD1 (5 bases). Germline CDR1 reads SEHNR; CDR2 reads FQNEAQ (reference sequence). The CDR3 loop spans 14 amino acids. V shed 5 bases and J shed 0 bases, with 11 bases lying between them. The CDR3: CASSGLDSSYEQYF. CDR3 DNA sequence: TGTGCCAGCAGCGGTTTAGACAGCTCCTACGAGCAGTACTTC.

This clonotype has at least ten counts. V usage is TRBV12-3 or TRBV12-4 and J usage is TRBJ2-5; D perhaps matches TRBD1 (7 bases). This CDR3 region has 13 residues. V was cut by 5 bases and J by 7 bases, with 14 bases left in between. CDR3: CASSNYRGGTQYF. The CDR3 DNA reads as TGTGCCAGCAGTAATTACAGGGGAGGGACCCAGTACTTC.

This clonotype was seen repeatedly, ten times or more. This chain links TRBV7-2 with TRBJ1-2; 7 nucleotides agree with TRBD1. V lost 5 bases, J lost 3 bases, and 9 bases stayed unmatched. The germline CDR1 and CDR2 sequences are SGHTA and FQGNSA. The CDR3 loop spans 15 amino acids. The CDR3 nucleotides are TGTGCCAGCAGCCCCCGAATGGGACAGCACTATGGCTACACCTTC. Residues: CASSPRMGQHYGYTF.